This entry is about one TCR beta chain. This clonotype was seen a handful of times. Its antigen is unknown. Base qualities are not recorded, but no much larger clone differs from it by a single base. The donors were six healthy women who made up three monozygous twin pairs. All three twin pairs had been reared together and were thought likely to have met the same infectious agents and vaccines. RNA was isolated from peripheral blood mononuclear cells and used to prepare TCR cDNA libraries. The data were taken from a study of identical twins' blood T cells (dated by TCRdb to 2012 to 2014). Concerning the study at large: The approximately twelve libraries, six for the alpha chain and six for the beta chain, yielded approximately 51 million Illumina reads in total. Using next-generation sequencing, the study compared the TCR alpha and beta chain repertoires of three pairs of monozygous twins to assess how genetics influences repertoire formation. Beyond this particular receptor, the publication reports: Among the most abundant TCRbeta clonotypes, every donor shared more CDR3 sequences with her own twin than with unrelated donors. The number of CDR3 clonotypes shared between two donors was mainly determined by the product of the cloneset sizes of the two donors, and no clear deviation from this trend was shown by twins. Validation by independent studies was stated to be required for the proposed role of the TCRalpha J segment in MHC recognition during thymic selection. Twin pairs were reported to be markedly more alike in V gene usage than unrelated donors were, even when looking at non-selected out-of-frame TCRbeta clonotypes. Because the twins were reared together, environmental influences could not be ruled out as the explanation for twin similarity.

Libraries were made using 5' RACE. Data came from an Illumina Genome Analyzer IIx. The RNA-based TCR cDNA libraries were made using a previously described protocol that was modified in several ways. To prevent cross-contamination, barcodes specific to each sample were added to both ends of every TCR cDNA library during cDNA synthesis and amplification. The source study handled its data this way. Each library contained 2.2 to 3.6 million CDR3-containing reads, and somewhere between about 100,000 and nearly 550,000 clonotypes were identified for each individual. Reads with improper barcode index combinations were discarded, and clonesets were then built for each library with the MiTCR software. While assembling CDR3 clonotypes, MiTCR filtered or rescued low-quality reads and corrected PCR and sequencing errors. Artificial out-of-frame clonotypes were removed by being mapped to in-frame sequences, with one indel in the CDR3 allowed. V and J gene usage similarity between donors was measured as Jensen-Shannon divergence divided by mean entropy. TCRdb itself trimmed the public reads at Q25 with fastp, ran MiXCR and retained productive beta chains. Here each entry gathers all rows of one CDR3 protein and keeps the most common genes and DNA. TCRdb's processing, not the study's, gives the V and J calls here. The sample table holds hundreds of thousands of distinct CDR3 sequences, of which over 25% were seen once. About 6.1% of the sample is taken by the ten largest.

The germline V gene provides CDR1 SGHVS and CDR2 FNYEAQ. Ends trimmed: V by 6 bases, J by 3 bases; bases unmatched to a gene: 5. From cysteine to phenylalanine, the CDR3 is 14 amino acids long. Kept here is only the CDR3 DNA, which spans 42 bases and is read in frame from base 1. The chain uses TRBV7-6 and TRBJ1-2, with TRBD1 matching 9 junction bases. Sequences were obtained from PBMCs. The TCR was taken from a woman aged 18 to 55 in good health. The CDR3 protein is CASSPDRGDYGYTF. The DNA sequence is as follows: TGTGCCAGCAGTCCCGACAGGGGGGACTATGGCTACACCTTC. Extended through the reference TRBV7-6 and TRBJ1-2 proteins, this CDR3 yields the full variable domain: GAGVSQSPRYKVTKRGQDVALRCDPISGHVSLYWYRQALGQGPEFLTYFNYEAQQDKSGLPNDRFSAERPEGSISTLTIQRTEQRDSAMYRCASSPDRGDYGYTFGSGTRLTVV.